This T cell receptor beta chain was identified in a study of PD-1 blockade in mismatch repair-deficient tumors. Study overall: All were previously treated, progressing patients with about 12 mismatch repair-deficient cancer types.

PCR or immunohistochemistry showed mismatch repair deficiency in every enrolled patient. TCR sequencing covered a few patients who responded to pembrolizumab. As regards this clone: Its antigen is unidentified.

Assay: immunoSEQ multiplex PCR; the TCRdb copy retains only in-frame clones and omits some. The repertoire holds around 49,000 clones, with 77% as singletons. V gave up 5 bases and J gave up 4 bases, with 27 bases separating them. Germline CDR1 and CDR2: SEHNR and FQNEAQ (reference sequence). There are 18 residues in the CDR3. Overall study findings and caveats: Rapid post-treatment expansion, then contraction, generally preceding radiologic response, marked tumor-resident clones.

The rearrangement uses TRBV7-9 and TRBJ2-7; D possibly corresponds to TRBD2 (6 bases). The clonotype comes from an adult with mismatch repair-deficient cancer. Sequences were derived from PBMCs, sampled before pembrolizumab treatment. The CDR3 sequence is CASSPSRGYSGRYYEQYF. CDR3 bases: TGTGCCAGCAGCCCCTCCCGGGGGTACAGCGGTCGATATTACGAGCAGTACTTC.